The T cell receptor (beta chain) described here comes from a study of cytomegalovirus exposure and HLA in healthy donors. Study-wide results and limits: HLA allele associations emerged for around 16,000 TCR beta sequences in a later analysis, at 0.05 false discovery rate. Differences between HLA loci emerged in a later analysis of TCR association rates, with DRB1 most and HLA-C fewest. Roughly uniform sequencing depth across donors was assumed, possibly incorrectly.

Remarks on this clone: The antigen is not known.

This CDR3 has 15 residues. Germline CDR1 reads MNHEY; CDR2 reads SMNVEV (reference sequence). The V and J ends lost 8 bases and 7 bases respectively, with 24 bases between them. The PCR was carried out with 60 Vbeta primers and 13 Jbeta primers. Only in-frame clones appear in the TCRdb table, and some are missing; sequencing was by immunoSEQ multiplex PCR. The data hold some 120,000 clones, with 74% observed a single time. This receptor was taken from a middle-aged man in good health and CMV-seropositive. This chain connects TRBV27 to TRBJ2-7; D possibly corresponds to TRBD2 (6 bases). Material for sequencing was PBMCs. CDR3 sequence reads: CASHITGEGRREQYF. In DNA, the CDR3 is TGTGCCAGCCATATTACGGGAGAGGGACGGAGGGAGCAGTACTTC.